This T cell receptor beta chain was captured by sequencing in a study of cytomegalovirus exposure and HLA in healthy donors. Amplification used 60 Vbeta primers and 13 Jbeta primers. Data came from immunoSEQ multiplex PCR; TCRdb stores just in-frame clones and leaves some out. The table includes over 200,000 clones, more than 75% detected once. This CDR3 has 14 amino acids. Germline CDR1 LNHNV, CDR2 YYDKDF (reference sequence). Trimming pared 3 bases from V and 4 bases from J, leaving 11 bases between. The gene calls are TRBV15 and TRBJ2-3; TRBD2 is a possible D gene (6 bases). The specimen sequenced was PBMCs. This receptor was obtained from a human donor in good health. The CDR3 DNA follows: TGTGCCACCAGCAGGGAGGGGTTACCAGATACGCAGTATTTT. Translating it yields CATSREGLPDTQYF.